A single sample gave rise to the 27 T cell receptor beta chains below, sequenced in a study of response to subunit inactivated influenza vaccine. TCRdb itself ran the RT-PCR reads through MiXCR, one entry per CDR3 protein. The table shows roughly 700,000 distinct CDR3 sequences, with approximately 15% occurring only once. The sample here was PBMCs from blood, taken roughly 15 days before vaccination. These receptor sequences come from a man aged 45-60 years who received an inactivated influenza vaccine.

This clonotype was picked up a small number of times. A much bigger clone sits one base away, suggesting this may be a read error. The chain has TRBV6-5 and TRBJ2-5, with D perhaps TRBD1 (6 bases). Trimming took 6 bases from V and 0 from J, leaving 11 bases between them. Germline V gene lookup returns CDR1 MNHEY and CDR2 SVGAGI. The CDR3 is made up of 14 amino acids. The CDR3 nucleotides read TGTGCCAGCAGATTAGGACAGAACCAAGAGACCCAGTACTTC. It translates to CASRLGQNQETQYF.

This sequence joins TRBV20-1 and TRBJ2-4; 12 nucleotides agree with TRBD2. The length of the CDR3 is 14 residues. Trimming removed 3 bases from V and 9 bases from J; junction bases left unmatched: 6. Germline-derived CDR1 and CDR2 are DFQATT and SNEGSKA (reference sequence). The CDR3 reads CSARASGGAGIQYF. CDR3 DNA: TGCAGTGCTAGGGCTAGCGGGGGGGCTGGCATTCAGTACTTC.

In DNA, the CDR3 is TGTGCCAGCAGCTTGGTGACTAGCGGGGCCAATTTCTACACAGATACGCAGTATTTT. Translating it yields CASSLVTSGANFYTDTQYF. This chain links TRBV5-4 with TRBJ2-3; 11 nucleotides line up with TRBD2. CDR1 is SGHNT, CDR2 YYREEE, per germline (reference sequence). Unmatched junction bases numbered 11, after V lost 0 bases and J lost 2 bases. This CDR3 has 19 amino acids. The variable domain in full, completed from reference TRBV5-4 and TRBJ2-3, reads ETGVTQSPTHLIKTRGQQVTLRCSSQSGHNTVSWYQQALGQGPQFIFQYYREEENGRGNFPPRFSGLQFPNYSSELNVNALELDDSALYLCASSLVTSGANFYTDTQYFGPGTRLTVL.

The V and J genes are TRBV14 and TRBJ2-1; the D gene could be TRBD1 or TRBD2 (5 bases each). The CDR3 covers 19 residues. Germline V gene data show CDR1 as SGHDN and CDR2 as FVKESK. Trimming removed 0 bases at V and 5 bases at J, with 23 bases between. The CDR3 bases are TGTGCCAGCAGCCAAGATTTTGTTCCGGGGCTCGGCATGGACAATGAGCAGTTCTTC. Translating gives CASSQDFVPGLGMDNEQFF.

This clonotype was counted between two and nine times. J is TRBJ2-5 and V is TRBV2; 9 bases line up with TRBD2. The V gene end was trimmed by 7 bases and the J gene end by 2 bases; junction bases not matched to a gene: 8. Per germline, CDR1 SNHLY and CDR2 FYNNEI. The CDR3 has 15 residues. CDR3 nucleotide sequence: TGTGCCAGCAAGTGGAGCGGGGGGCTACAAGAGACCCAGTACTTC. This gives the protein CASKWSGGLQETQYF.

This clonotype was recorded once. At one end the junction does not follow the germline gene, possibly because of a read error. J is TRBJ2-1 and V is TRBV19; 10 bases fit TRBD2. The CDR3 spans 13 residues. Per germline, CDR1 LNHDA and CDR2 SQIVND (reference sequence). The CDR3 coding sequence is TGTGCCAGTAGTACCTCTGGACTAGCGGTCTTGCTCTTC. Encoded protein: CASSTSGLAVLLF.

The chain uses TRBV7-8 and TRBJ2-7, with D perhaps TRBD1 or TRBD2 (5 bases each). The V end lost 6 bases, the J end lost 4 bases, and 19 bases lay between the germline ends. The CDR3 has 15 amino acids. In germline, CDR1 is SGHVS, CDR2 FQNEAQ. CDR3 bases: TGTGCCAGCAGGGGACCGAGCACCTTAGGGTACGAGCAGTACTTC. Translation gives CASRGPSTLGYEQYF.

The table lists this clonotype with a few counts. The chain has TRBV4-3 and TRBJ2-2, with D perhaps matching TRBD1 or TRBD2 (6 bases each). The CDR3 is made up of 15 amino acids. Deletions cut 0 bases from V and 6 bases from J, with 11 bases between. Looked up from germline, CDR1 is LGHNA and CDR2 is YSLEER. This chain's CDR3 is CASSQESGAAGELFF. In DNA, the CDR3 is TGCGCCAGCAGCCAAGAATCGGGGGCAGCCGGGGAGCTGTTTTTT.

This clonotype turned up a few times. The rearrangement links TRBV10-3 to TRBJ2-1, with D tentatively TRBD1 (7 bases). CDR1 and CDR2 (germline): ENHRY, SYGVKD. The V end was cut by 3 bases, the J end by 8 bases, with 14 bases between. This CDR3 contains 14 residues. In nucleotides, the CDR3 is TGTGCCATCAGTGAAATGCTCAGGGGGGATGAGCAGTTCTTC. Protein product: CAISEMLRGDEQFF.

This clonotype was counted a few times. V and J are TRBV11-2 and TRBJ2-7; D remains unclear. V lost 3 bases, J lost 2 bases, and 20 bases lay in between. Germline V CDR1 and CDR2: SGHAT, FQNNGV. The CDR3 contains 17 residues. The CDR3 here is CASSFRGLRDKAYEQYF. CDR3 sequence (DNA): TGTGCCAGCAGCTTCCGAGGCCTCAGAGACAAAGCCTACGAGCAGTACTTC.

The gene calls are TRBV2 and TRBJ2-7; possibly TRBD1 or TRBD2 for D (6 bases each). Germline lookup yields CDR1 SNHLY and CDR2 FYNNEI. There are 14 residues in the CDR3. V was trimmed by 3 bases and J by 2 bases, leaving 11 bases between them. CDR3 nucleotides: TGTGCCAGCAGTGAGGGGGGCGGACCCTACGAGCAGTACTTC. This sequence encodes CASSEGGGPYEQYF.

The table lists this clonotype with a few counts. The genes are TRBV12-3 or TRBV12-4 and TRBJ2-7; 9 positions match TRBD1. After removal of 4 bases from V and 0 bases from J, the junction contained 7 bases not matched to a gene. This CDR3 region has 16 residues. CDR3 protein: CASSSSGTGRSYEQYF. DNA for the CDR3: TGTGCCAGCAGTTCCTCCGGGACAGGGCGCTCCTACGAGCAGTACTTC.

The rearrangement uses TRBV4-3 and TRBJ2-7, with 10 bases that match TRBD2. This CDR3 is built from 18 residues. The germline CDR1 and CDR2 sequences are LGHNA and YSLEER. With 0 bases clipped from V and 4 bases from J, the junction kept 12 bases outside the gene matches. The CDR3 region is CASSQELRGTSVWYEQYF. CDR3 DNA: TGCGCCAGCAGCCAAGAACTCCGTGGGACTAGCGTTTGGTACGAGCAGTACTTC.

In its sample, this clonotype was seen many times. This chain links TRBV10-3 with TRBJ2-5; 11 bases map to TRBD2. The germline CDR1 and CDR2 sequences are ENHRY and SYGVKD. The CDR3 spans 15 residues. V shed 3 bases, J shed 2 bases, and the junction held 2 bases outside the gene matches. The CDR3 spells CAISDTSGGQETQYF. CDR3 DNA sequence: TGTGCCATCAGTGATACTAGCGGGGGACAAGAGACCCAGTACTTC.

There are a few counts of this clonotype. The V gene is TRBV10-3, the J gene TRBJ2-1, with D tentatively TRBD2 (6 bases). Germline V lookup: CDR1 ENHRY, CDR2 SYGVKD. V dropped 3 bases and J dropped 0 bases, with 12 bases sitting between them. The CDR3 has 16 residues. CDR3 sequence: CAISDDSGSSYNEQFF. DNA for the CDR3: TGTGCCATCAGTGACGACTCCGGGAGCTCCTACAATGAGCAGTTCTTC.

In nucleotides, the CDR3 is TGTGCCAGCAGCACGACAGGGTCGGGGGGAACTGAAGCTTTCTTT. Protein: CASSTTGSGGTEAFF. J is TRBJ1-1 and V is TRBV9; 7 bases agree with TRBD1. This CDR3 has 15 amino acids. The junction had 11 bases not matched to a gene; V was cut back by 4 bases and J by 5 bases. CDR1 SGDLS and CDR2 YYNGEE come from the germline V gene.

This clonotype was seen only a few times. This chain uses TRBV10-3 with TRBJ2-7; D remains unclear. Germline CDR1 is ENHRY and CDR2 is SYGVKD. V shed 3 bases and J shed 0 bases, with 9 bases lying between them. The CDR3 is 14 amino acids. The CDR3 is CAISDQAISYEQYF. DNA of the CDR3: TGTGCCATCAGTGACCAGGCCATCTCCTACGAGCAGTACTTC.

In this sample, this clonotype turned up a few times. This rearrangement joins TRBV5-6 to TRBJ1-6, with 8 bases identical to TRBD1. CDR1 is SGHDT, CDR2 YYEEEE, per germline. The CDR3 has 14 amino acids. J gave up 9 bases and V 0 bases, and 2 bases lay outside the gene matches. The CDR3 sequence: CASSLGDRSSPLHF. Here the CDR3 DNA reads TGTGCCAGCAGCTTGGGGGACAGGAGTTCACCCCTCCACTTT. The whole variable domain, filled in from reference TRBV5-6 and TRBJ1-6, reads DAGVTQSPTHLIKTRGQQVTLRCSPKSGHDTVSWYQQALGQGPQFIFQYYEEEERQRGNFPDRFSGHQFPNYSSELNVNALLLGDSALYLCASSLGDRSSPLHFGNGTRLTVT.

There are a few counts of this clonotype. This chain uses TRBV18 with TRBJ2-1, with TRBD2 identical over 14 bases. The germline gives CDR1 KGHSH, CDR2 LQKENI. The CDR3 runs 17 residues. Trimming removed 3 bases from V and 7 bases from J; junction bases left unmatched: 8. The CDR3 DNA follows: TGTGCCAGCTCACCGTCGACTAGCGGGAGGGTCAAGAATGAGCAGTTCTTC. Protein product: CASSPSTSGRVKNEQFF. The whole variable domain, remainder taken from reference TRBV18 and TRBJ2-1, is NAGVMQNPRHLVRRRGQEARLRCSPMKGHSHVYWYRQLPEEGLKFMVYLQKENIIDESGMPKERFSAEFPKEGPSILRIQQVVRGDSAAYFCASSPSTSGRVKNEQFFGPGTRLTVL.

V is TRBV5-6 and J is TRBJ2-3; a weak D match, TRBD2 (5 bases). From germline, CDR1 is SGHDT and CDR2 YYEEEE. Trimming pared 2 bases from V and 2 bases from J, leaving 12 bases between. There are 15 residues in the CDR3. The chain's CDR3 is CASSLGSGITDTQYF. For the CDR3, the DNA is TGTGCCAGCAGCTTAGGGTCCGGGATCACAGATACGCAGTATTTT.

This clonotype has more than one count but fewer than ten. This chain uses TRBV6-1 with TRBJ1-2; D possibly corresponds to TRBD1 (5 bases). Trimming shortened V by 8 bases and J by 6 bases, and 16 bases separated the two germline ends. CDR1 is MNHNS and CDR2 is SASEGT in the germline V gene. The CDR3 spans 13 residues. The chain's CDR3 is CASSPGDRDGYTF. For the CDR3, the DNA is TGTGCCAGCTCCCCCGGGGACCGAGATGGCTACACCTTC.

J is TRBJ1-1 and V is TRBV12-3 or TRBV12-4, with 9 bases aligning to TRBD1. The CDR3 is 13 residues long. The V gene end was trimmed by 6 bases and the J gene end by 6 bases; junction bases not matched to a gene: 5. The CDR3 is CASSLQGASEAFF. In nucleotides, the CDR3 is TGTGCCAGCAGCCTACAGGGGGCGTCTGAAGCTTTCTTT.

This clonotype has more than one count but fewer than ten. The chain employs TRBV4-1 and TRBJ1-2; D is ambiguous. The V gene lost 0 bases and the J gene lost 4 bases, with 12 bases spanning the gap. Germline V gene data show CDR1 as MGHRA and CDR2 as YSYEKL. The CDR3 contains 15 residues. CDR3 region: CASSQDLAVSYGYTF. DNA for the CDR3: TGCGCCAGCAGCCAAGATCTGGCAGTGTCCTATGGCTACACCTTC.

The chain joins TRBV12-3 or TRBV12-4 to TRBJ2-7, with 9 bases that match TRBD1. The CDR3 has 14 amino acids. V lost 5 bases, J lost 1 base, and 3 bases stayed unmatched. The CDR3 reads CASSHGQGSYEQYF. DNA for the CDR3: TGTGCCAGCAGTCACGGACAGGGGTCCTACGAGCAGTACTTC.

Written as DNA, the CDR3 is TGTGCCAGCAGCTCGTGGGACACAGATACGCAGTATTTT. It is translated as CASSSWDTDTQYF. V usage is TRBV7-6 and J usage is TRBJ2-3; D gene unclear. V lost 4 bases to trimming and J lost 2 bases, with 7 bases between them. From germline, CDR1 is SGHVS and CDR2 FNYEAQ. The CDR3 covers 13 residues.

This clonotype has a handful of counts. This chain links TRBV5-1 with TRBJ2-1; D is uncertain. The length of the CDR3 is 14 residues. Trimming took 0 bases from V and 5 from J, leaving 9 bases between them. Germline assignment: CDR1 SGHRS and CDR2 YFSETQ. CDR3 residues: CASSLAFGNNEQFF. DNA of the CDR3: TGCGCCAGCAGCTTGGCCTTCGGAAACAATGAGCAGTTCTTC.

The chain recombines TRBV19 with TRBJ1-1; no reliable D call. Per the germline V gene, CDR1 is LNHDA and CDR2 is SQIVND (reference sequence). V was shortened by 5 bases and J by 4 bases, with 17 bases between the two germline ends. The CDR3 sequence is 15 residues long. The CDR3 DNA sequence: TGTGCCAGTAGTGGACGTATAAGTCTGGTCACTGAAGCTTTCTTT. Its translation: CASSGRISLVTEAFF.